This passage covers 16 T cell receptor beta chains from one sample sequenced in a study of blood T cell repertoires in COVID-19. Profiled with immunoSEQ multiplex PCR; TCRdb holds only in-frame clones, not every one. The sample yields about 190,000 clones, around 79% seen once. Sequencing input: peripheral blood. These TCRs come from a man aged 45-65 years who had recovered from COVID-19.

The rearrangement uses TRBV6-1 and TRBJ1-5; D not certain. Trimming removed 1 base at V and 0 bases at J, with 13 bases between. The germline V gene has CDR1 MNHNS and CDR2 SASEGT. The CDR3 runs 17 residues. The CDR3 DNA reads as TGTGCCAGCAGTGAAGGGCAGAATGTTTATAGCAATCAGCCCCAGCATTTT. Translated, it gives CASSEGQNVYSNQPQHF.

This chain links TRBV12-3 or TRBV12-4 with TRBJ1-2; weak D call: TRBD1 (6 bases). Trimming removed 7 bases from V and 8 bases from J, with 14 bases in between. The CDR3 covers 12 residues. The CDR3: CASIVNTGGYTF. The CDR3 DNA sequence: TGTGCCAGCATCGTAAACACAGGGGGCTACACCTTC.

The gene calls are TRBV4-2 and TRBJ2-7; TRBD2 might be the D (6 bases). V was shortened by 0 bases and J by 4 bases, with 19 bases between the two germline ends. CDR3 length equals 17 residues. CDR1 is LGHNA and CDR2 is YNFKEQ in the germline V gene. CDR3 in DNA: TGTGCCAGCAGCCAAGAAAGGGGCTTGATAGGGAGGTACGAGCAGTACTTC. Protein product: CASSQERGLIGRYEQYF.

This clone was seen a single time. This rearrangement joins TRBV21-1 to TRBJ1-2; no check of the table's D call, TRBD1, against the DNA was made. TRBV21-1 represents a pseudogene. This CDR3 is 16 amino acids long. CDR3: CASSMPGQGVIYGYTF. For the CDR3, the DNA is TGTGCCAGCAGCATGCCGGGACAGGGGGTTATCTATGGCTACACCTTC.

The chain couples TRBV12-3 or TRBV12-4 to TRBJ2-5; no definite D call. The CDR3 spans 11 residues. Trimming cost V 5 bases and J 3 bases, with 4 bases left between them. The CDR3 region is CASSAKETQYF. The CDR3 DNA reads TGTGCCAGCAGTGCTAAAGAGACCCAGTACTTC.

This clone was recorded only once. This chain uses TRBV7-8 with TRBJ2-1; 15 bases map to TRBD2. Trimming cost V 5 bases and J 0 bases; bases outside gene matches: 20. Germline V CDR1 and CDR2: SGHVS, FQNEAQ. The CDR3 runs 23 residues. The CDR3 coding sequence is TGTGCCAGCAGCCGACCTCATTTACCTGGGACTAGCGGGAGGACTAGCTCCTACAATGAGCAGTTCTTC. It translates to CASSRPHLPGTSGRTSSYNEQFF.

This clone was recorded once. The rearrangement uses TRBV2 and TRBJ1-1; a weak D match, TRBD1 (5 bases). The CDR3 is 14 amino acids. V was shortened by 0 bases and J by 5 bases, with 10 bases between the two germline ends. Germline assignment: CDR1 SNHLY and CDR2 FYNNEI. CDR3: CASSEARGGTEAFF. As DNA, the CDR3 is TGTGCCAGCAGTGAAGCGCGCGGGGGAACTGAAGCTTTCTTT.

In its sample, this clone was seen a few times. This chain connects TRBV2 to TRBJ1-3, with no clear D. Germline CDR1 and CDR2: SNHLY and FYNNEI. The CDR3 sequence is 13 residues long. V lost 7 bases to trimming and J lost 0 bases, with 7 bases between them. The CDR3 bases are TGTGCCAGCACGGAGACCTCTGGAAACACCATATATTTT. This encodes CASTETSGNTIYF.

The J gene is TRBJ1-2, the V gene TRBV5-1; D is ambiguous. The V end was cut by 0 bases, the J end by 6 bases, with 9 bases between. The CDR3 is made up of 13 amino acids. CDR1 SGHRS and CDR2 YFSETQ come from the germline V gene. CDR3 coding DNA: TGCGCCAGCAGCTTGGCCTCGCGTGATGGCTACACCTTC. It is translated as CASSLASRDGYTF.

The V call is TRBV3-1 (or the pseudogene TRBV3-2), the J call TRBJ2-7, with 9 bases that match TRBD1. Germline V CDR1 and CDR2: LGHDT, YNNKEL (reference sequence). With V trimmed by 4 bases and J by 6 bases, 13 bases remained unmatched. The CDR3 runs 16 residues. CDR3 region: CASSPQPRTGVFEQYF. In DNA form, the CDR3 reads TGTGCCAGCAGCCCCCAACCCCGGACAGGGGTTTTCGAGCAGTACTTC.

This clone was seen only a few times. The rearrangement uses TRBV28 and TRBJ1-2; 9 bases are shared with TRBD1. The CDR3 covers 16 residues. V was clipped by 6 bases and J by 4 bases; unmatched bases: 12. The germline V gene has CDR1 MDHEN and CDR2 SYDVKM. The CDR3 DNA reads TGTGCCAGCAGCTCTTCTATGGACAGGGGAGGCTATGGCTACACCTTC. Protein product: CASSSSMDRGGYGYTF.

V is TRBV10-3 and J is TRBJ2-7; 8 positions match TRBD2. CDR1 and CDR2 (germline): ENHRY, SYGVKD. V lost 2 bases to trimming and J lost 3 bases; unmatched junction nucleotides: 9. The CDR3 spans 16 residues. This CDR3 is CAISEGLADHGYEQYF. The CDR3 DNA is TGTGCCATCAGTGAGGGACTAGCAGACCATGGCTACGAGCAGTACTTC.

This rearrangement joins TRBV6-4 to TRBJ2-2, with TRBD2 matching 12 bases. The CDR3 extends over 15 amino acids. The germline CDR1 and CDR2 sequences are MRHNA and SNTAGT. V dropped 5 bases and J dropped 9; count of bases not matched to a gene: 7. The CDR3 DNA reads TGTGCCAGCAGTCCCTCGACTAGCGGGAGCAGGGAGCTGTTTTTT. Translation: CASSPSTSGSRELFF.

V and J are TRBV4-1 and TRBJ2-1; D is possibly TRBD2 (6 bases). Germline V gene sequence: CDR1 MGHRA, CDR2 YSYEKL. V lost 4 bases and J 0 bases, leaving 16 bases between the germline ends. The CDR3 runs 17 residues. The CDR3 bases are TGCGCCAGCAGCCTTTACCCTCGGGGGAGCTCCTACAATGAGCAGTTCTTC. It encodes CASSLYPRGSSYNEQFF.

The DNA of the CDR3 is TGTGCCAGCACCACAGGGGGCCGGTACAATGAGCAGTTCTTC. This sequence encodes CASTTGGRYNEQFF. The rearrangement joins TRBV7-2 to TRBJ2-1, with 9 nucleotides matching TRBD1. Germline CDR1 is SGHTA and CDR2 is FQGNSA. The CDR3 is made up of 14 amino acids. V dropped 7 bases and J dropped 4; count of bases not matched to a gene: 5.

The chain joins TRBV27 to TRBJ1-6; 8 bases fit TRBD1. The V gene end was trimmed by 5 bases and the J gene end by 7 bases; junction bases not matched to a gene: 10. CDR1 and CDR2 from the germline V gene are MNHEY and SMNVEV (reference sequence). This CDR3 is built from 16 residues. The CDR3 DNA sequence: TGTGCCAGCAGTCCCTTACAGGGGGGACTCAATTCACCCCTCCACTTT. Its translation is CASSPLQGGLNSPLHF.